This TCR beta chain was captured in a study of cytomegalovirus exposure and HLA in healthy donors (dated by TCRdb to 2017 to 2019). With regard to the full study: In an earlier analysis of 450 to 750 of the donors, 276 Gb of sequence data and 100 million or so unique TCR beta sequences from 180 million or so T cells were reported. Five DR-DQ haplotypes were treated as single units for association and clustering because of strong linkage in the cohort. Donor age, sex, ethnicity and CMV serostatus were collected together with the repertoire data. In the later analysis, no new phenotypic data were used to find candidate immune exposures; instead, reliance was placed on TCR beta sequences and their occurrence across donors. HLA typing covered class I and class II loci at four-digit resolution. A later genetic analysis used genome-wide SNP genotypes for about three fifths of the 666 donors, treating that subset as a discovery cohort. To decide whether each TCR beta V gene segment behaved as functional or pseudogenic, an earlier analysis of some 600 of the donors relied on high-throughput TCR beta sequencing. A later analysis re-analyzed previously published TCR beta repertoires from 666 donors and added high-resolution HLA genotyping to study TCR occurrence patterns. High-throughput TCR immunosequencing, statistical association of individual TCRs with disease status, and machine learning were combined to predict cytomegalovirus infection status. All discovery cohort repertoires had been generated on a single sequencing platform. Roughly 300 gigabases of sequencing data and 70 million to 100 million unique TCR sequences made up an early release that covered roughly 670 HLA-typed donors. The T cell repertoires of 666 subjects were profiled by immunosequencing and related to cytomegalovirus serostatus. The aim of the study was to test whether cataloging public T cell receptors could identify signatures of past pathogen exposure. Of the roughly 400 genotyped donors, 75% to 85% were placed in the genetic ancestry cluster associated with self-reported Caucasian donors. Along with the roughly 700-subject first cohort, a separate validation cohort of over a hundred different subjects was used. On average, over 200,000 unique TCR beta nucleotide sequences were sequenced per donor among 398 genotyped donors of the cohort, with around 19% of those sequences being non-productive. Typing coverage varied by locus: about 620-630 donors for A, B, C, DRB1 and DQB1; about 520 for DQA1; about 600 for DPA1; under 490 for DPB1. Broad study findings and their caveats: In the study, around 160 TCR beta chains were listed as associated with cytomegalovirus. Some IMGT-functional V segments, including TRBV6-2 and TRBV6-3, could not be told apart with the 87-base-pair reads, so those segments were excluded. Roughly uniform sequencing depth across donors was assumed in presence/absence analyses, although this assumption may not hold. Correlated functional status among segregating V segments might be attributable to linkage disequilibrium, but an unknown experimental factor could not be ruled out. A later genetic analysis associated a missense DCLRE1C variant with V-gene and J-gene trimming of TCR beta chains, and an independent cohort replicated the association. A few of the identified cytomegalovirus-associated TCR beta chains were confirmed in vitro to be specific for cytomegalovirus antigens. Across donors, most TCR sequences were observed very rarely, whereas some public TCRs were present in many individuals. The earlier analysis of around 600 of the donors excluded about 16 rarely observed V segments, including chromosome 9 orphons, because counts were too low. For the cohort, immune exposure information was limited to CMV serostatus. In both the original and validation cohorts, the classifier was reported to diagnose cytomegalovirus status with high specificity and sensitivity. In a later analysis, about 16,000 TCR beta sequences were associated with specific HLA alleles at a false discovery rate of 0.05. In a later analysis, HLA-associated TCR beta chains were found to be more clonally expanded and to have lower generation probabilities than equally common non-associated chains. According to a later analysis, parvovirus B19, influenza, CMV and Epstein-Barr virus appeared linked to several top co-occurrence clusters. A later analysis found that TCR association rates varied across HLA loci, with DRB1 alleles showing the most associated TCRs and HLA-C alleles the fewest. According to the authors, the approach could potentially be generalized to other disease states and immunological phenotypes. When HLA alleles, especially DR and DQ, strongly co-occurred, TCR associations were difficult to assign to individual alleles. Compared with the roughly 700-donor mean, donors in an Asian-associated ancestry cluster had fewer N-insertions in productive TCRs, according to a later genetic analysis. In this cohort, only TCR beta chains were sequenced, and detectable features were limited by the absence of alpha or paired-chain data. A further reported finding was that TCR beta sequences accurately predicted the HLA-A and HLA-B alleles for most subjects in the first cohort. A cluster of highly shared sequence variants was judged likely to be a technical artifact of the sequencing pipeline. An earlier analysis of some 590 of the donors showed that most TCR beta V segments appeared in productive rearrangements either about 87% or about 30% of the time, which broadly matched IMGT annotations. According to a later analysis, most CMV-associated TCR beta chains appeared to be HLA-restricted, and the HLA associations seemed to be driven largely by CMV exposure. Because some donors lacked HLA typing at each locus, the association tests relied only on the typed subset.

The library came from the immunoSEQ multiplex PCR assay. For the multiplex PCR, a mixture combining 60 forward primers for TCR Vbeta segments and 13 reverse primers for TCR Jbeta segments was used. Amplification of the CDR3 region of rearranged TCR beta genes was performed with a multiplex PCR assay on genomic DNA. Amplified TCR beta libraries were sequenced as 87-base-pair reads on the Illumina HiSeq System. For the original study's pipeline: A later analysis counted tens of millions of unique TCR beta chains across the 666 repertoires, and some 11 million of these chains were shared by at least two donors. Raw reads were error-corrected and collapsed into unique sequences by a nearest-neighbor algorithm in which closely related sequences were merged to remove PCR and sequencing errors. V, D and J gene segments were assigned by aligning CDR3 sequences to IMGT reference sequences. For a sequence to be retained, a match of at least six nucleotides to both a V gene segment and a J gene segment was required. Rearrangements were classified as productive when the CDR3 lacked stop codons and remained in frame with V and J, and all other rearrangements were classified as non-productive. CDR3 was defined by IMGT convention, running from the second conserved V-encoded cysteine to the conserved J-encoded phenylalanine. The earlier analysis of about 590 of the donors excluded sequences that lacked an unambiguous match to a single V gene segment. In an earlier analysis of 450 to 750 of the donors, a V segment was called functional when productive rearrangements were above 56.7%, and segregating when the standard deviation between donors exceeded 5%. A statistical classification framework was built to diagnose cytomegalovirus status from the catalog of TCR beta chain sequences. In a later analysis, V and J genes were assigned by comparing TCR nucleotide sequences against IMGT/GENE-DB human TR gene sequences. Using the TCRdist pipeline, a later analysis assigned CDR3 sequences along with most-parsimonious VDJ recombination scenarios. In a later analysis, every TCR beta chain was defined by the combination of its CDR3 amino acid sequence and its V-gene family, and reads without a unique V-gene family were dropped. To address suspected cross-contamination and a sequencing artifact, a later analysis removed around 600 highly shared, low-generation-probability nucleotide sequences. A later analysis calculated a clonal expansion index for each public chain from normalized within-repertoire ranks of inferred template counts. In a later analysis, generation probabilities were computed using a VDJ recombination model fitted to out-of-frame rearrangements, and the results were checked against IGoR. In a later analysis, hypergeometric tests were used to score TCR-TCR, TCR-HLA and TCR-CMV co-occurrence, with a repertoire-size bias correction applied to TCR pairs. A later analysis estimated false discovery rates by permuting HLA or CMV assignments 20 times. In a later analysis, co-occurring TCRs were grouped using DBSCAN, and TCRdist sequence similarity was added for clustering within HLA-allele-positive subsets. Repertoires with fewer than 30,000 or more than 120,000 public chains, plus five repertoires with anomalous nucleotide sharing, were excluded from co-occurrence clustering. The table comes from immuneACCESS by way of TCRdb, which keeps in-frame sequences with V and J called. Part of the clones is missing from these tables; in studies checked, under half for an unresolved V gene and the rest for unknown reasons. That table supplies the V and J calls and clone size; D and trimming were determined from the DNA. Counted in this sample were some 130,000 clones; 80% of them appeared once. Over 2.5% of the sample is held by the ten biggest clonotypes.

As to this clone: The target of this receptor is not known. Per-nucleotide qualities are absent, and no much larger clonotype sits a single base away.

The germline V gene encodes CDR1 SGHNT and CDR2 YYREEE (reference sequence). The CDR3 measures 15 amino acids from cysteine to phenylalanine. Kept here is only the CDR3 DNA, which spans 45 bases and is read in frame from base 1. V ends up 1 base short and J 5 bases short, with an unmatched junction base count of 5. The cohort comprised 550 to 700 healthy bone marrow donors. All cohort members were sampled while nominally healthy, although unrecorded immune exposures were likely present. The donor was CMV seronegative and was included in the group of hundreds of seronegative cohort members. Each donor provided a peripheral blood sample, and peripheral blood mononuclear cells were used for TCR beta sequencing. Genomic DNA extraction from the blood cell samples was performed with the Qiagen DNeasy Blood Extraction Kit.

The sequence is built from TRBV5-4 and TRBJ2-1, with 8 junctional bases fitting TRBD1. This sequence was found in a male donor in good health and CMV-seronegative. Material: PBMCs. CDR3 sequence: CASSLPTGGNNEQFF. The DNA sequence is as follows: TGTGCCAGCAGCTTGCCAACAGGGGGAAACAATGAGCAGTTCTTC.